The 4 T cell receptor beta chains below come from one sample, sequenced in a study of T cell responses to AZD1222 COVID-19 vaccine. Generated by immunoSEQ multiplex PCR, the TCRdb table keeps only in-frame clones and is missing some. The sample holds some 120,000 clones, around 87% seen once. The material sequenced was peripheral blood, taken on day 0 of AZD1222 vaccination. These receptors originate from an adult in good health.

Here the CDR3 DNA reads TGTGCCAGCAGTTACGGGGTGGGGTCCCCTAATGAAAAACTGTTTTTT. Its translation is CASSYGVGSPNEKLFF. This rearrangement joins TRBV6-6 to TRBJ1-4; D ambiguous. The CDR3 is 16 residues long. Looked up from germline, CDR1 is MNHNY and CDR2 is SVGAGI (reference sequence). Trimming left V 2 bases short and J 3 bases short, with 13 bases between.

The chain has TRBV4-2 and TRBJ2-2; the match to TRBD1 covers 9 bases. Per germline, CDR1 LGHNA and CDR2 YNFKEQ. CDR3 length equals 15 residues. The V segment lost 4 bases and the J segment 4 bases; nucleotides outside the gene matches: 4. The CDR3 loop is CASSPVDRGTGELFF. The CDR3 DNA is TGTGCCAGCAGCCCAGTGGACAGGGGCACCGGGGAGCTGTTTTTT.

V and J are TRBV4-3 and TRBJ1-4; 7 bases are a match to TRBD1. CDR3 length equals 15 residues. Germline V gene lookup returns CDR1 LGHNA and CDR2 YSLEER. J gave up 5 bases and V 2 bases, and 5 bases lay outside the gene matches. CDR3 loop: CASSQSGGGNEKLFF. The CDR3 DNA sequence: TGCGCCAGCAGCCAATCAGGGGGGGGGAATGAAAAACTGTTTTTT.

The chain carries TRBV7-2 and TRBJ2-2, with D unresolved. This CDR3 has 17 residues. Trimming left V 3 bases short and J 0 bases short, with 14 bases between. CDR1 is SGHTA, CDR2 FQGNSA, per germline. The DNA of the CDR3 is TGTGCCAGCAGCTTTTCGACGAGTAATGCGAACACCGGGGAGCTGTTTTTT. The encoded protein is CASSFSTSNANTGELFF.